This TCR beta chain emerged from a study of regulatory T cells in long-lasting Graves disease (dated by TCRdb to the early 2020s). A note on the overall study: Patients with newly diagnosed Graves' disease had been on antithyroid drugs for under 3 months. This study used TCR sequencing and RNA sequencing of peripheral blood to compare persistent Graves' disease patients against newly diagnosed Graves' disease patients. The study was registered as a clinical trial and conducted in China. A total of about 35 samples underwent TCR sequencing, from 13 patients with persistent Graves' disease and some 20 patients with newly diagnosed Graves' disease.

The meaning of the sample's time point label: newly diagnosed GD, antithyroid drugs for less than 3 months. For both TCR sequencing and RNA sequencing, RNA was extracted from PBMCs using TRIzol. The diagnosis of Graves' disease followed American Thyroid Association guidelines. Patients for the study were recruited at an endocrinology department in Xi'an, China. Each patient gave 9 to 10 milliliters of peripheral blood, collected in an EDTA anticoagulant tube. Ficoll Paque Plus density gradient separation was used to isolate PBMCs, and no additional T cell sorting was done. An Agilent 2100 Bioanalyzer and agarose gel were used to check RNA quality, while a NanoDrop 2000 measured RNA concentration. This clonotype was counted ten times or more. The antigen this receptor binds is unknown. No much larger clone is present one base from it, and per-base qualities are unavailable. Broad study findings and their caveats: Patients with persistent disease shared more public clonotypes (fewer than 3,000) than newly diagnosed patients did (nearly 1,000). The study examined only peripheral blood because the primary lesion, thyroid tissue, could not be accessed. Persistent Graves' disease patients showed lower TCR Shannon entropy and fewer highly expanded clones than newly diagnosed patients, suggesting clonal expansion. Sequencing and analysis were restricted to the TCR beta chain. As a limitation, the authors acknowledged that the small sample size may reduce accuracy. TRBV28, TRBJ1-2 and TRBJ2-5 were preferentially used in persistent disease, while TRBV20-1 and TRBJ2-1 were favored in newly diagnosed disease.

Per the germline V gene, MDHEN is the CDR1 and SYDVKM is the CDR2. The V end loses 3 bases and the J end loses 12 bases, and a stretch of 9 bases separates them. Measured from the cysteine to the phenylalanine, the CDR3 is 11 residues long. The only DNA kept is the CDR3, 33 bases in frame from the first base. Libraries were built with multiplex PCR. For sequencing, an Illumina HiSeq 4000 was employed. iRepertoire HTBI primers and Arm-PCR amplification of CDR3 regions were used to construct TCR beta libraries. Gel purification was performed on PCR products prior to sequencing. The paper's processing steps were these. Across samples, 55 to 80 TRBV and 14 TRBJ segments were identified and used for gene usage analysis of CDR3 amino acid clonotypes. Filtered high-quality paired reads were merged into contigs using COPE and FqMerger. BLAST was used to align contigs to the IMGT TRBV, TRBD and TRBJ reference genes, and CDR3 was defined following IMGT. Highly expanded clones were defined as clonotypes with a frequency above 0.1%. Repertoire diversity was measured by Shannon entropy, and V-J evenness by the Gini coefficient. A clonotype found in more than one individual was treated as public. The public sequencing data were trimmed at Q25 with fastp and processed into clonotypes with MiXCR by TCRdb, which kept only in-frame beta chains. Rows are unified per CDR3 protein, each entry keeping the most common DNA and genes. TCRdb, not the authors, supplied the V and J calls. Present in this sample are 620,000 or so distinct CDR3 sequences, 16% of which were seen just once. The ten largest clones represent approximately 20% of the sample.

These data also formed part of another study, on T cells in Graves' hyperthyroidism and ophthalmopathy. As that second study puts it: Graves' hyperthyroidism was defined as stable when no progression to ophthalmopathy occurred over 18 months of follow-up. Hyperthyroidism patients were newly diagnosed, with disease duration under 2 months, and aged 18 to 65 years. Exclusion was applied to patients with uncontrolled infections, other autoimmune diseases, pregnancy or lactation. Diagnoses were established on the basis of clinical symptoms, serum thyroxine and TRAb, thyroid ultrasound, and orbital computed tomography. A first-round RT-PCR of the TCR CDR3 used the HTBI primer set with the Qiagen OneStep RT-PCR kit. Most expanded thyroid clonotypes (frequency above 0.001) were also detected in blood, a finding suggesting that blood repertoires may reflect thyroid immune responses. A 13 V-J signature model separated ophthalmopathy from stable hyperthyroidism, with nearly 90% sensitivity and approximately 81% specificity in cross-validation and 80%/75% in testing. In validation, the model predicted progression to ophthalmopathy with 55% to 71% sensitivity and 72% to 85% specificity, a median of about 6.7 months before onset. To identify TCR V-J signatures that set the groups apart, the researchers used a discovery cohort of about a hundred patients, made up of fewer than 50 with Graves' ophthalmopathy and 57 with stable Graves' hyperthyroidism. Prospective prediction of ophthalmopathy was tested in an independent validation cohort of 18 hyperthyroidism patients and around 16 patients who later progressed to ophthalmopathy. The roughly 100 discovery patients were randomly divided into training and test sets at a 7:3 ratio. In addition, the study compared T-cell repertoires in thyroid tissue and in blood from several Graves' hyperthyroidism patients. After blood sampling, hyperthyroidism patients were treated with methimazole at a starting dose of 30 mg daily, and ophthalmopathy patients were treated with high-dose intravenous methylprednisolone. The libraries were constructed in a second round of multiplex PCR and then size-selected and purified. The libraries were sequenced on an Illumina HiSeq2000 using paired-end 100 bp reads. Raw data were processed with SOAPnuke, discarding reads with adapters, uncalled bases, mean Phred below 15, or no exact constant-primer or identifier match. COPE v1.2.5 was used to merge high-quality paired reads, and clonotypes were defined as unique nucleotide sequences. MiTCR v1.1 was used to align the clonotypes against IMGT TRBV, TRBD and TRBJ reference segments. Analysis was restricted to V-J combinations with a frequency above 0.0001, which covered 98% to 99.2% of repertoires. A TCS score was defined as the ratio between F50 (clonal expansion) and ExV (chaos), using BLOSUM62-based TCRdist between CDR3 peptides within each V-J. Welch's t-statistics and random forest reduced fewer than 600 V-J features to roughly 13, which were used in a naive Bayes classifier (R e1071). Sample size was not statistically predetermined, and investigators were not blinded to group allocation. TCR Vbeta CDR3 sequencing of fewer than 150 peripheral blood samples (43 ophthalmopathy, 75 or so hyperthyroidism and roughly 17 progressor patients) is reported in the paper.

The sequence links TRBV28 to TRBJ2-1, with the D gene call left open. The material sequenced was peripheral blood mononuclear cells (PBMCs), taken at new diagnosis, from a patient treated with antithyroid drugs. The receptor comes from a woman between 25 and 40 years old with Graves disease. Donor details come from another sample of the same person, matched by shared clones. In nucleotide form, the sequence is TGTGCCAGCAGTTTGTACAGATTGCAGTTCTTC. Its coded protein is CASSLYRLQFF. Full variable domain (CDR3 extended with the reference TRBV28 and TRBJ2-1 proteins): DVKVTQSSRYLVKRTGEKVFLECVQDMDHENMFWYRQDPGLGLRLIYFSYDVKMKEKGDIPEGYSVSREKKERFSLILESASTNQTSMYLCASSLYRLQFFGPGTRLTVL.